The rows below give T cell receptor beta chains drawn from one sample of a study of beta chain features in type 1 diabetes. Here immunoSEQ multiplex PCR was the method, and the copy in TCRdb shows in-frame clones only, minus some. The sample lists about 360,000 clones, roughly 12% occurring once. The sequenced sample was naive CD4+ T cells from blood. Receptors were obtained from a woman under 30 with type 1 diabetes. Each CDR3 is given with its conserved first and last residue. Clone sizes are given selectively: once, few, many, or a class where the clone is expanded.

len,abundance,j_gene,v_gene,CDR3aa
13,NA,TRBJ1-5,TRBV6-6,CASTIVVNQPQHF
14,NA,TRBJ2-3,TRBV9,CASSVAAGGDTQYF
14,few,TRBJ1-2,TRBV5-1,CASSFGTGGDGYTF
14,few,TRBJ1-2,TRBV14,CASSPTNDFYGYTF
17,NA,TRBJ2-6,TRBV4-2,CASSPRTGDSGANVLTF
13,NA,TRBJ1-1,TRBV5-1,CASSSGSNTEAFF
14,few,TRBJ1-2,TRBV5-1,CASSGGQGAYGYTF
14,NA,TRBJ1-2,TRBV5-1,CASSLASSNYGYTF
13,few,TRBJ2-7,TRBV2,CATAGQGAYEQYF
16,NA,TRBJ2-2,TRBV9,CASSAPGTPFTGELFF
13,few,TRBJ1-1,TRBV6-4,CASSATGSTEAFF
13,few,TRBJ1-2,TRBV2,CATREDMAYGYTF
14,NA,TRBJ1-2,TRBV29-1,CSVDQTLLPYGYTF
14,few,TRBJ2-7,TRBV7-6,CASSPGQLRPEQYF
17,few,TRBJ1-1,TRBV30,CAWSRQGPISMNTEAFF
11,few,TRBJ2-1,TRBV7-9,CASSFGYEQFF
12,NA,TRBJ2-2,TRBV11-2,CASTPQGRELFF
17,few,TRBJ1-1,TRBV4-3,CASSQDPSTGSNTEAFF
14,NA,TRBJ1-6,TRBV11-1,CASSWARYNSPLHF
15,NA,TRBJ1-2,TRBV30,CAWSRSRDRSYGYTF
12,NA,TRBJ2-7,TRBV30,CAWTHSSYEQYF
15,NA,TRBJ1-2,TRBV7-8,CASSPRTGENYGYTF
15,few,TRBJ2-3,TRBV10-3,CAIARLAGALDTQYF
15,few,TRBJ2-5,TRBV7-2,CASRFTSGGVETQYF
14,few,TRBJ2-4,TRBV7-9,CASSAGQGANIQYF
13,NA,TRBJ2-1,TRBV11-2,CASSLTRDNEQFF
15,NA,TRBJ2-5,TRBV10-3,CAISDGATNGETQYF
15,NA,TRBJ2-1,TRBV7-9,CASSLPLTSYNEQFF
14,few,TRBJ2-1,TRBV2,CASKEHDGSNEQFF
13,NA,TRBJ2-3,TRBV5-1,CASSSGSTDTQYF
11,NA,TRBJ2-3,TRBV6-1,CASTSTDTQYF
14,few,TRBJ2-1,TRBV5-1,CASMVANNYNEQFF
16,NA,TRBJ2-5,TRBV4-3,CASSPLAGAEPATQYF
14,few,TRBJ2-2,TRBV28,CASSAGGNTGELFF
15,NA,TRBJ2-3,TRBV4-3,CASSQTGLGEDTQYF
15,few,TRBJ1-1,TRBV30,CAWSRLDRDHTEAFF
15,NA,TRBJ2-5,TRBV9,CASSPSGGIQETQYF
16,few,TRBJ2-1,TRBV6-5,CASSYGTSGTYNEQFF
14,few,TRBJ1-2,TRBV29-1,CSVVKTGGLYGYTF
12,NA,TRBJ2-5,TRBV27,CASSPPGRGQYF
15,NA,TRBJ1-2,TRBV5-4,CASSWGTGHPNGYTF
13,few,TRBJ1-2,TRBV4-3,CASSQGEGYGYTF
16,few,TRBJ1-1,TRBV5-4,CASSLGSRTGSTEAFF
16,few,TRBJ2-7,TRBV15,CATSREGQARFRQQYF
14,few,TRBJ1-5,TRBV5-1,CASSSGWAGEPQHF
16,NA,TRBJ1-2,TRBV18,CASSPVIAQGTYGYTF
17,NA,TRBJ2-5,TRBV4-3,CASSPVGGQGEVETQYF
14,few,TRBJ2-5,TRBV5-1,CASSSGTGVETQYF
12,NA,TRBJ1-1,TRBV5-4,CASSFSNTEAFF
14,NA,TRBJ1-5,TRBV19,CASRLGGARQPQHF
15,NA,TRBJ2-7,TRBV19,CASSLQATGGYEQYF
16,few,TRBJ2-7,TRBV5-1,CASSDLTGTGGYEQYF
14,NA,TRBJ2-2,TRBV12-5,CASGLSGRTGELFF
13,NA,TRBJ1-2,TRBV14,CASSNSGGTGYTF